A single sample gave rise to the 16 T cell receptor beta chains below, sequenced in a study of Ad26.COV2.S vaccination and SARS-CoV-2 variants. Some clones are missing from TCRdb's copy, which holds only in-frame ones; the method was immunoSEQ multiplex PCR. The data contain some 480,000 clones, around 90% of them singletons. Treatment defined: roughly 18 received Ad26.COV2.S at low or high dose, single or two shots; about 5 received placebo; per-sample allocation not given. It was on day 63 after the first vaccine or placebo injection that samples were taken. Here the sequenced sample was peripheral blood, taken in a trial of Ad26.COV2.S vaccine versus placebo. Receptor source: a person aged 18-65 years who received the Ad26.COV2.S COVID-19 vaccine or a placebo.

The chain uses TRBV29-1 and TRBJ2-7, with D perhaps matching TRBD2 (5 bases). The CDR3 is 11 amino acids. V lost 3 bases, J lost 4 bases, and 7 bases lay in between. The germline V gene encodes CDR1 SQVTM and CDR2 ANQGSEA. CDR3 sequence reads: CSVDSGYEQYF. The CDR3 DNA is TGCAGCGTTGACTCGGGATACGAGCAGTACTTC.

The chain has TRBV28 and TRBJ2-1, with D maybe TRBD2 (7 bases). The CDR3 has 15 amino acids. Trimming removed 3 bases at V and 8 bases at J, with 17 bases between. Germline assignment: CDR1 MDHEN and CDR2 SYDVKM. The CDR3 region is CASSLGGGSWDEQFF. CDR3 coding DNA: TGTGCCAGCAGTTTGGGGGGCGGGAGTTGGGATGAGCAGTTCTTC.

The rearrangement joins TRBV9 to TRBJ2-3, with 10 bases that match TRBD2. With V trimmed by 3 bases and J by 6 bases, 10 bases remained unmatched. Germline V lookup: CDR1 SGDLS, CDR2 YYNGEE. The CDR3 has 16 amino acids. CDR3 protein: CASSATLAGGLDTQYF. The CDR3 DNA sequence: TGTGCCAGCAGCGCAACCTTAGCGGGAGGACTTGATACGCAGTATTTT.

Concerning this clone itself: The sample holds other DNA sequences that translate to the same CDR3. The chain joins TRBV28 to TRBJ1-5, with D unclear. CDR1 and CDR2 from the germline V gene are MDHEN and SYDVKM. This CDR3 contains 11 residues. V gave up 4 bases and J gave up 6 bases, with 4 bases separating them. The CDR3 here is CASSSGQPQHF. The CDR3 region has the DNA TGTGCCAGCAGTTCTGGTCAGCCCCAGCATTTT.

The chain employs TRBV5-6 and TRBJ2-3; the match to TRBD2 covers 10 bases. The CDR3 sequence is 15 residues long. Unmatched junction bases numbered 0, after V lost 2 bases and J lost 0 bases. Germline V lookup: CDR1 SGHDT, CDR2 YYEEEE. DNA for the CDR3: TGTGCCAGCAGCTTTAGCGGGAGGAGCACAGATACGCAGTATTTT. It encodes CASSFSGRSTDTQYF.

CDR3 loop: CASSPKLAGQFF. CDR3 DNA sequence: TGTGCCAGCAGCCCTAAACTAGCGGGGCAGTTCTTC. The J gene is TRBJ2-1, the V gene TRBV7-8, with TRBD2 identical over 9 bases. Germline trimming cut 5 bases from V and 12 bases from J; bases unmatched to any gene: 5. The CDR3 runs to 12 residues. Germline CDR1 and CDR2: SGHVS and FQNEAQ.

This chain uses TRBV5-4 with TRBJ2-7; TRBD2 might be the D (5 bases). Trimming shortened V by 2 bases and J by 5 bases, and 11 bases separated the two germline ends. Germline CDR1 is SGHNT and CDR2 is YYREEE (reference sequence). This CDR3 contains 13 residues. CDR3 in DNA: TGTGCCAGCAGCTTTTACGGGATCGACGAGCAGTACTTC. Residues: CASSFYGIDEQYF.

This clone was detected only a few times. The chain's CDR3 is CASSQDYIQYF. CDR3 bases: TGCGCCAGCAGCCAGGATTACATTCAGTACTTC. The V call is TRBV4-1, the J call TRBJ2-4; D unresolved. CDR1 and CDR2 from the germline V gene are MGHRA and YSYEKL. V lost 3 bases, J lost 8 bases, and 5 bases lay in between. The CDR3 contains 11 residues.

This sequence joins TRBV5-6 and TRBJ2-5; D remains unclear. The CDR3 loop spans 12 amino acids. Per the germline V gene, CDR1 is SGHDT and CDR2 is YYEEEE. Trimming shortened V by 4 bases and J by 7 bases, and 11 bases separated the two germline ends. The CDR3 coding sequence is TGTGCCAGCAGCCTGGCCGAGTCGACCCAGTACTTC. Residues: CASSLAESTQYF.

This clone has just a few counts. V usage is TRBV5-6 and J usage is TRBJ1-4; the match to TRBD1 covers 7 bases. The length of the CDR3 is 13 residues. Germline loops: CDR1 SGHDT, CDR2 YYEEEE. Losses at the gene ends were 2 bases for V and 7 bases for J; bases not matched to a gene: 2. The CDR3 nucleotides read TGTGCCAGCAGCTTTCACAGGGGTGAAAAACTGTTTTTT. Its translation: CASSFHRGEKLFF. Combining the CDR3 with reference TRBV5-6 and TRBJ1-4 gives the whole variable domain DAGVTQSPTHLIKTRGQQVTLRCSPKSGHDTVSWYQQALGQGPQFIFQYYEEEERQRGNFPDRFSGHQFPNYSSELNVNALLLGDSALYLCASSFHRGEKLFFGSGTQLSVL.

V and J are TRBV5-6 and TRBJ1-1; TRBD1 is a possible D gene (5 bases). Trimming left V 0 bases short and J 4 bases short, with 10 bases between. The CDR3 is 14 amino acids. Germline assignment: CDR1 SGHDT and CDR2 YYEEEE. The CDR3 here is CASSLAGRATEAFF. The CDR3 DNA follows: TGTGCCAGCAGCTTGGCCGGCAGGGCCACTGAAGCTTTCTTT.

The V gene is TRBV11-2, the J gene TRBJ2-7; 10 bases fit TRBD2. The ends lost 2 bases at V and 6 bases at J; junction bases unmatched: 7. This CDR3 is 15 amino acids long. CDR1 and CDR2 (germline): SGHAT, FQNNGV. This CDR3 reads CASSLRPSGSLEQYF. CDR3 DNA: TGTGCCAGCAGCTTAAGGCCTAGCGGGAGTCTCGAGCAGTACTTC. The whole variable domain, remainder taken from reference TRBV11-2 and TRBJ2-7, is EAGVAQSPRYKIIEKRQSVAFWCNPISGHATLYWYQQILGQGPKLLIQFQNNGVVDDSQLPKDRFSAERLKGVDSTLKIQPAKLEDSAVYLCASSLRPSGSLEQYFGPGTRLTVT.

The chain recombines TRBV2 with TRBJ1-2; tentative D call: TRBD1 (6 bases). The germline V and J ends were trimmed by 3 bases and 4 bases, with 12 bases remaining between them. The CDR3 is made up of 14 amino acids. Germline CDR1 and CDR2: SNHLY and FYNNEI. The CDR3 region is CASSEGTLTYGYTF. The DNA of the CDR3 is TGTGCCAGCAGTGAGGGGACACTTACCTATGGCTACACCTTC.

The chain employs TRBV11-2 and TRBJ2-1; perhaps TRBD1 as D (7 bases). The CDR3 has 18 residues. V was trimmed by 2 bases and J by 2 bases, leaving 19 bases between them. From germline, CDR1 is SGHAT and CDR2 FQNNGV. DNA of the CDR3: TGTGCCAGCAGCTTATTGGGGGGTGGCAGGGGGACCTACAATGAGCAGTTCTTC. Its protein product is CASSLLGGGRGTYNEQFF.

The rearrangement links TRBV19 to TRBJ1-1; maybe TRBD1 (5 bases). V was shortened by 7 bases and J by 5 bases, with 26 bases between the two germline ends. Germline loops: CDR1 LNHDA, CDR2 SQIVND (reference sequence). The CDR3 consists of 17 residues. CDR3 residues: CASKVGRGPLGSTEAFF. The CDR3 region has the DNA TGTGCCAGTAAAGTGGGAAGGGGACCCCTGGGTTCTACTGAAGCTTTCTTT.

V usage is TRBV9 and J usage is TRBJ2-7; TRBD1 might be the D (5 bases). The germline V and J ends were trimmed by 3 bases and 1 base, with 14 bases remaining between them. Germline V gives CDR1 SGDLS, CDR2 YYNGEE. This CDR3 region has 15 residues. CDR3 loop: CASSASRVGSYEQYF. The CDR3 coding sequence is TGTGCCAGCAGCGCAAGCAGGGTGGGGTCCTACGAGCAGTACTTC.